Included here is one T cell receptor beta chain sequence, with context. What it binds is unknown. This CDR3 has 15 amino acids. In germline, CDR1 is SGDLS, CDR2 YYNGEE. The germline V and J ends were trimmed by 5 bases and 3 bases, with 17 bases remaining between them. As the method for making TCR beta libraries, quantitative 5'-RACE with molecular barcodes was used. TCRdb re-analysed the 5' RACE reads in MiXCR, keeping a single row per CDR3 protein. The sample lists 750,000 to 850,000 distinct CDR3 sequences, roughly 12% occurring once. These data belong to a study of CD8 T cells in ankylosing spondylitis. Overall study results and limits: There was a TCR beta motif, made of several highly homologous variants, that appeared characteristic of ankylosing spondylitis blood. Prior literature has documented some motif variants in synovial fluid and blood from reactive arthritis. The authors found the disease-linked clones to be CD8+ and relatively rare in peripheral blood.

The clonotype originates from a male donor with ankylosing spondylitis. The chain uses TRBV9 and TRBJ1-1; no firm D call. Specimen: blood, either unsorted or a sorted T cell fraction (not recorded which). The CDR3 protein is CASSQYRAADTEAFF. In DNA, the CDR3 is TGTGCCAGCAGTCAATACCGGGCGGCGGACACTGAAGCTTTCTTT.